Reported below is one T cell receptor beta chain. V dropped 5 bases and J dropped 3; count of bases not matched to a gene: 10. Per the germline V gene, CDR1 is SGHTA and CDR2 is FQGTGA. The CDR3 has 16 amino acids. This record belongs to a study of blood T cell repertoires in COVID-19. Here immunoSEQ multiplex PCR was the method, and the copy in TCRdb shows in-frame clones only, minus some. The sample carries some 200,000 clones, 81% recorded once. The TCR sequence derives from a woman aged 50 to 60 with acute COVID-19. This sequence joins TRBV7-3 and TRBJ2-3, with 8 bases lining up with TRBD1. The sequenced sample consisted of PBMCs or T cells enriched from blood (not recorded which). As DNA, the CDR3 is TGTGCCAGCAGCCGTCCCGTGGGACAGGAAACAGATACGCAGTATTTT. It translates to CASSRPVGQETDTQYF.